Shown below are 4 T cell receptor beta chains from a single sample sequenced in a study of OX40 agonist ivuxolimab in advanced cancers. Repertoires were generated with immunoSEQ multiplex PCR, while TCRdb's copy carries only in-frame clones and drops some. This sample has fewer than 70,000 clones, with about 88% found just once. The sequenced sample was CD4+ or CD8+ T cells sorted from blood, obtained in a trial of the OX40 agonist ivuxolimab. Receptors originate from an adult with an advanced solid tumor such as melanoma, head and neck, liver or kidney cancer.

This sequence joins TRBV5-1 and TRBJ2-1, with a tentative D call TRBD2 (5 bases). The CDR3 length is 17 residues. Between the trimmed V and J ends, which lost 3 bases and 6 bases, there was a span of 22 bases. The V gene's germline CDR1 is SGHRS and CDR2 YFSETQ. For the CDR3, the DNA is TGCGCCAGCAGCTCAACTAGAAGCCTCTTTGAGGTCAATGAGCAGTTCTTC. This encodes CASSSTRSLFEVNEQFF.

The chain has TRBV19 and TRBJ1-2, with TRBD1 identical over 7 bases. Germline V lookup: CDR1 LNHDA, CDR2 SQIVND (reference sequence). The CDR3 is made up of 14 amino acids. V was pared by 5 bases and J by 3 bases, with 6 bases of the junction left unmatched. Here the CDR3 DNA reads TGTGCCAGTAGTCTGACAGGGAATTACTATGGCTACACCTTC. Its translation: CASSLTGNYYGYTF.

V gene TRBV29-1 combines with J gene TRBJ2-7; possible D gene TRBD2, 8 bases. This CDR3 comprises 16 residues. V was shortened by 4 bases and J by 3 bases, with 22 bases between the two germline ends. Germline assignment: CDR1 SQVTM and CDR2 ANQGSEA. The CDR3: CSVGTGFPGLGYEQYF. In DNA form, the CDR3 reads TGCAGCGTTGGGACAGGTTTCCCGGGACTAGGCTACGAGCAGTACTTC.

The rearrangement joins TRBV4-1 to TRBJ2-2; TRBD2 agrees at 12 bases. Germline V CDR1 and CDR2: MGHRA, YSYEKL. V lost 4 bases to trimming and J lost 2 bases; unmatched junction nucleotides: 14. The CDR3 consists of 20 residues. CDR3 nucleotide sequence: TGCGCCAGCAGCCTGAGGGGGCCGAGGACTAGCGGGGCTAACACCGGGGAGCTGTTTTTT. The encoded protein is CASSLRGPRTSGANTGELFF.